A selection of T cell receptor beta chains follows, all from one sample in a study of spatial heterogeneity in lung cancer. TCRdb independently ran MiXCR on the 5' RACE reads; one entry per CDR3 protein. The data contain some 83,000 distinct CDR3 sequences, 7% to 9% of them singletons. This sample comprised PBMCs, obtained at surgery. The receptor source for this set is a male donor with early-stage non-small cell lung cancer. Each CDR3 is given with its conserved first and last residue. A D gene is named only where the DNA matches it firmly. Only part of the rows carry a size: once, few, many, or a class if the clone is expanded.

>-|TRBV4-1|TRBJ1-1|TRBD1
TGCGCCAGCAGCCAAGATCCAGGGACAGCCAACACTGAAGCTTTCTTT
CASSQDPGTANTEAFF
>-|TRBV20-1|TRBJ2-7|TRBD2
TGCAGTGCTGACAGTGCGGGGGACGAGCAGTACTTC
CSADSAGDEQYF
>many|TRBV27|TRBJ1-5|-
TGTGCCAGTAGTTTAAGCTCCTCGGGACGGAGTAGCAATCAGCCCCAGCATTTT
CASSLSSSGRSSNQPQHF
>few|TRBV27|TRBJ1-1|-
TGTGCCAGCAGTTCGGGGGGGCAGGCCACTGAAGCTTTCTTT
CASSSGGQATEAFF
>few|TRBV5-4|TRBJ2-1|-
TGTGCCAGCAGCCCATGGTCCGGGACGGGTTACAATGAGCAGTTCTTC
CASSPWSGTGYNEQFF
>many|TRBV7-9|TRBJ1-1|-
TGTGCCAGCAGCCTCCAGCCCGGTCCAGCTTTCTTT
CASSLQPGPAFF
>many|TRBV27|TRBJ1-1|TRBD1
TGTGCCAGCGCTCCTGACAGGGGCGCTGAAGCTTTCTTT
CASAPDRGAEAFF
>-|TRBV11-1|TRBJ2-7|TRBD2
TGTGCCAGCAGCTCGTCCATAGCGGGGTCCAATCCTAGGGAGCAGTACTTC
CASSSSIAGSNPREQYF
>-|TRBV2|TRBJ2-7|TRBD2
TGTGCCAGCAGTCTAGAGACTAGCGGACATTACTCCTACGAGCAGTACTTC
CASSLETSGHYSYEQYF
>few|TRBV10-2|TRBJ2-2|TRBD2
TGCGCCAGCAGAGCGACTAGCGGGAGGGCCCCGGGCACCGGGGAGCTGTTTTTT
CASRATSGRAPGTGELFF
>many|TRBV5-1|TRBJ2-5|-
TGCGCCAGCAGCCAAGCTACTAGTGGGGAGACCCAGTACTTC
CASSQATSGETQYF
>many|TRBV25-1|TRBJ1-1|-
TGTGCCAGCAGTGCGGCATTCTCTGAAGCTTTCTTT
CASSAAFSEAFF
>many|TRBV5-6|TRBJ2-2|-
TGTGCCAGCAGCTTCTACGGGACAGGGGAGCTGTTTTTT
CASSFYGTGELFF
>few|TRBV2|TRBJ2-3|TRBD2
TGTGCCAGCAGGACTAGCGGGAGGGCCCTAAGCACAGATACGCAGTATTTT
CASRTSGRALSTDTQYF
>few|TRBV5-1|TRBJ1-5|-
TGCGCCAGCAGCTTGGCAGGGTATCAGCCCCAGCATTTT
CASSLAGYQPQHF
>-|TRBV6-5|TRBJ2-7|-
TGTGCCAGCAGTTTAATCACAGGCCTAGGGGAGCAGTACTTC
CASSLITGLGEQYF
>many|TRBV2|TRBJ2-3|-
TGTGCCCAGAAAGAAGTGCTGAGCACAGATACGCAGTATTTT
CAQKEVLSTDTQYF
>many|TRBV2|TRBJ2-5|-
TGTGCCACCTTTATGGACACCGTCCAGAAGACCCAGTACTTC
CATFMDTVQKTQYF
>few|TRBV9|TRBJ1-6|-
TGTGCCAGCAGCGTCACAGGGAACGGCTCACCCCTCCACTTT
CASSVTGNGSPLHF
>few|TRBV6-6|TRBJ2-7|-
TGTGCCAGCAGTAACGCCCGGGTACGCGGCGAGCAGTACTTC
CASSNARVRGEQYF
>-|TRBV7-2|TRBJ2-1|-
TGTGCCAGCAGCTTAGTCGCTGGCGGATACAATGAGCAGTTCTTC
CASSLVAGGYNEQFF
>few|TRBV20-1|TRBJ2-2|TRBD2
TGCAGTGCTAGTGGAAGGAGCGGGGCCCCGAACACCGGGGAGCTGTTTTTT
CSASGRSGAPNTGELFF
>-|TRBV20-1|TRBJ2-7|TRBD1
TGCAGTGTTAGAGGTACAATCCGGGACAGGGGCTCCTACGAGCAGTACTTC
CSVRGTIRDRGSYEQYF
>few|TRBV7-2|TRBJ2-1|TRBD2
TGTGCCAGCAGCTATATGGCTCTAGCGGGAAACAATGAGCAGTTCTTC
CASSYMALAGNNEQFF
>many|TRBV2|TRBJ2-3|-
TGTGCCAGCAACCGCCAGATGAGCACAGATACGCAGTATTTT
CASNRQMSTDTQYF
>many|TRBV13|TRBJ1-1|-
TGTGCCAGCAGCTTAGCTTTGAACACTGAAGCTTTCTTT
CASSLALNTEAFF
>-|TRBV5-6|TRBJ2-5|-
TGTGCCAGCAGCTTGGTGGGTCTAGAGCTAGAGACCCAGTACTTC
CASSLVGLELETQYF
>few|TRBV7-2|TRBJ1-4|TRBD1
TGTGCCAGCAGCCGACAGGGCAGGGAAAAACTGTTTTTT
CASSRQGREKLFF
>few|TRBV7-2|TRBJ2-6|-
TGTGCCAGCACATACTCTGGGGCCAACGTCCTGACTTTC
CASTYSGANVLTF
>-|TRBV4-1|TRBJ1-4|-
TGCGCCAGCAGCCTTCTTCCTTGGGGTGAAAAACTGTTTTTT
CASSLLPWGEKLFF
>few|TRBV7-2|TRBJ2-5|-
TGTGCCAGCAGCTTACGCAAGACCCAGTACTTC
CASSLRKTQYF
>few|TRBV6-5|TRBJ2-7|TRBD1
TGTGCCAGCAGTTACTCGAGGGACAGCTCCTACGAGCAGTACTTC
CASSYSRDSSYEQYF
>many|TRBV7-2|TRBJ1-1|-
TGTGCCAGCAGCTCGAATGAGGGCACTGAAGCTTTCTTT
CASSSNEGTEAFF
>-|TRBV7-2|TRBJ2-5|-
TGTGCCAGCACCCCACTAGTGAACCAGTACTTC
CASTPLVNQYF
>-|TRBV5-1|TRBJ1-1|-
TGCGCCAGCAGCTTGGAGTTATCCATGAACACTGAAGCTTTCTTT
CASSLELSMNTEAFF
>few|TRBV11-2|TRBJ2-2|TRBD1
TGTGCCAGCAGTAGGGACAGCACGAACACCGGGGAGCTGTTTTTT
CASSRDSTNTGELFF
>many|TRBV29-1|TRBJ1-2|TRBD1
TGCAGCGTTGGGGGACAGGGGGAAGGCTACACCTTC
CSVGGQGEGYTF
>-|TRBV9|TRBJ2-6|-
TGTGCCAGCAGCGATCGGGCGGCCGATTATTACGGGGCCAACGTCCTGACTTTC
CASSDRAADYYGANVLTF
>few|TRBV4-1|TRBJ2-3|-
TGCGCCAGCAGCCAGGTCACAGATACGCAGTATTTT
CASSQVTDTQYF
>few|TRBV29-1|TRBJ2-7|TRBD2
TGCAGCGCCGGGGAGGGTGGCGGGAGAAGGTACGAGCAGTACTTC
CSAGEGGGRRYEQYF
>few|TRBV20-1|TRBJ1-5|-
TGCAGTGCTAGAGATCCGGGGGGAGGCAATCAGCCCCAGCATTTT
CSARDPGGGNQPQHF
>few|TRBV6-6|TRBJ2-7|-
TGTGCCAGCAGTAGGACGGCCAGCTCCTACGAGCAGTACTTC
CASSRTASSYEQYF
>many|TRBV12-3/TRBV12-4|TRBJ2-3|-
TGTGCCAGCAGTGGCGGTCTAGCGAATCCATATACGCAGTATTTT
CASSGGLANPYTQYF
>many|TRBV11-1|TRBJ2-7|TRBD1
TGTGCCAGCAGCACAACCGGGACAGGGGCTCTCGAGCAGTACTTC
CASSTTGTGALEQYF
>few|TRBV12-3/TRBV12-4|TRBJ1-6|-
TGTGCCAGCAGTTTCGGAGGGACCAATTCACCCCTCCACTTT
CASSFGGTNSPLHF
>few|TRBV5-1|TRBJ2-1|-
TGCGCCAGCAGCTTTGTGACAGACAATGAGCAGTTCTTC
CASSFVTDNEQFF
>few|TRBV7-8|TRBJ2-1|TRBD2
TGTGCCAGCAGCTTGGGCAGCGGGAGGGCGGGTGAGCAGTTCTTC
CASSLGSGRAGEQFF
>few|TRBV10-1|TRBJ1-1|-
TGCGCCAGCAGACGAGGAGCTGGCACTGAAGCTTTCTTT
CASRRGAGTEAFF
>many|TRBV20-1|TRBJ1-2|-
TGCAGTGCTAGTGAAGGACCGATGGGCTACACCTTC
CSASEGPMGYTF
>many|TRBV10-3|TRBJ1-2|-
TGTGCCATCAGTGAGCTGGGGGCACTTGGGTCCACCTTC
CAISELGALGSTF
>many|TRBV4-1|TRBJ2-2|TRBD2
TGCGCCAGCAGCCAGCTAGCGGGAGAGAACACCGGGGAGCTGTTTTTT
CASSQLAGENTGELFF
>few|TRBV10-3|TRBJ2-1|-
TGTGCCATCAGTGAATCGGTGGCAGGGGCTCTATACAATGAGCAGTTCTTC
CAISESVAGALYNEQFF
>few|TRBV4-2|TRBJ2-3|-
TGTGCCAGCAGCCAAGATTCTAGGGCAGATACGCAGTATTTT
CASSQDSRADTQYF
>-|TRBV18|TRBJ2-5|TRBD2
TGTGCCAGCTCACCAACGCTAGCGGGCAAACAAGAGACCCAGTACTTC
CASSPTLAGKQETQYF
>few|TRBV18|TRBJ1-5|-
TGTGCCAGCTCACCACCGGGTGACATCTATCAGCCCCAGCATTTT
CASSPPGDIYQPQHF